This entry is about one TCR beta chain. This entry comes from a study of regulatory T cells in long-lasting Graves disease. Time point meaning: persistent/refractory GD, antithyroid drugs over 5 years with positive TRAb. RNA from PBMCs was the source of the TCR library. A volume of approximately 9 milliliters of peripheral blood was collected in EDTA tubes. Germline V gene data show CDR1 as SGHVS and CDR2 as FNYEAQ. The V gene end was trimmed by 2 bases and the J gene end by 2 bases; junction bases not matched to a gene: 8. The CDR3 loop spans 17 amino acids. Assembly of TCR beta libraries relied on iRepertoire HTBI primers together with Arm-PCR of CDR3 regions. TCRdb recomputed calls from the multiplex PCR reads with MiXCR, one row per CDR3 protein. The sample includes a few hundred thousand distinct CDR3 sequences, 23% of them seen just once.

The chain couples TRBV7-6 to TRBJ2-2; 7 positions match TRBD1. This clonotype was sampled from a female donor with Graves disease. Sequencing used peripheral blood mononuclear cells (PBMCs), obtained when the disease was refractory, from a patient treated with antithyroid drugs. The DNA of the CDR3 is TGTGCCAGCAGCTTATGGGGAACAGGGGTAAACACCGGGGAGCTGTTTTTT. It codes for CASSLWGTGVNTGELFF.